The 7 T cell receptor beta chains below all came from one sample that was sequenced in a study of molecular identifiers for immune sequencing clone quantification. TCRdb itself ran the PCR reads through MiXCR, one entry per CDR3 protein. This sample has 85,000 to 100,000 distinct CDR3 sequences, with around a fifth found just once. The sequencing input was naive CD8+ T cells from blood, with Jurkat cell RNA spiked in. Subset described: FACS-sorted CD8+CD4-CCR7+CD45RA+ naive T cells. These receptors all come from a human donor in good health. Some libraries in this study had Jurkat cell RNA spiked in.

The genes are TRBV11-2 and TRBJ1-1; D gene unclear. This CDR3 is 16 amino acids long. Germline CDR1 and CDR2: SGHAT and FQNNGV. V dropped 5 bases and J dropped 2 bases, with 18 bases sitting between them. This CDR3 reads CASSPGWADLNTEAFF. Written as DNA, the CDR3 is TGTGCCAGCAGCCCTGGGTGGGCAGACCTTAACACTGAAGCTTTCTTT.

This clonotype has more than one count but fewer than ten. The rearrangement links TRBV19 to TRBJ2-7; the match to TRBD2 covers 7 bases. The CDR3 totals 11 residues. The trim removed 6 bases at V and 5 bases at J, leaving 1 base unmatched. Per germline, CDR1 LNHDA and CDR2 SQIVND (reference sequence). In DNA form, the CDR3 reads TGTGCCAGTAGCCGGGGGGACGAGCAGTACTTC. Translating gives CASSRGDEQYF.

The rearrangement uses TRBV29-1 and TRBJ2-7; TRBD1 aligns across 7 bases. Germline CDR1 reads SQVTM; CDR2 reads ANQGSEA. The CDR3 has 16 residues. V was clipped by 6 bases and J by 5 bases; unmatched bases: 19. The CDR3 sequence is CSVETGTAGTMNEQYF. The CDR3 nucleotides read TGCAGCGTCGAGACGGGGACAGCCGGGACAATGAACGAGCAGTACTTC.

The chain recombines TRBV12-3 or TRBV12-4 with TRBJ1-1; D is unresolved. Trimming took 6 bases from V and 4 from J, leaving 9 bases between them. There are 12 residues in the CDR3. The CDR3 nucleotides are TGTGCCAGCAGCCAAGTCCTCACTGAAGCTTTCTTT. The encoded protein is CASSQVLTEAFF.

In the case of this clonotype: Possible read error: a much larger clone is one base away. The chain is built from TRBV28 and TRBJ2-2; possible D gene TRBD2, 5 bases. The germline CDR1 and CDR2 sequences are MDHEN and SYDVKM. The CDR3 length is 13 residues. Here the CDR3 DNA reads TGTGCCAGCAGTACGGGGAACGCCGGGGAGCTGTTTTTT. Its protein is CASSTGNAGELFF.

Comments on this clonotype: A read error may explain this, as a much larger clone is one base away. This chain uses TRBV6-2 or TRBV6-3 with TRBJ2-7; 7 bases align to TRBD1. The CDR3 sequence is 12 residues long. CDR1 MNHEY and CDR2 SVGEGT come from the germline V gene. Trimming removed 11 bases from V and 7 bases from J; junction bases left unmatched: 11. DNA for the CDR3: TGTGCCGGGGGACAGTTGTGGTGGGAGCAGTACTTC. This sequence encodes CAGGQLWWEQYF.

This clonotype came up many times. The chain uses TRBV9 and TRBJ1-5; 10 bases are shared with TRBD1. Per germline, CDR1 SGDLS and CDR2 YYNGEE. CDR3 length equals 21 residues. Germline trimming cut 0 bases from V and 2 bases from J; bases unmatched to any gene: 17. CDR3 nucleotides: TGTGCCAGCAGCGTAGTAGTACCACCGGGACAGGGGAATAGGGGCAATCAGCCCCAGCATTTT. Residues: CASSVVVPPGQGNRGNQPQHF.